This T cell receptor (beta chain) was found in a study of T cell responses to AZD1222 COVID-19 vaccine. Sequenced by immunoSEQ multiplex PCR; TCRdb stores in-frame clones only, minus some. Of fewer than 120,000 clones listed, about 90% are singletons. The trim removed 5 bases at V and 3 bases at J, leaving 2 bases unmatched. Germline V gene sequence: CDR1 SGHNT, CDR2 YYREEE (reference sequence). This CDR3 has 13 residues. The chain couples TRBV5-4 to TRBJ2-7; 10 nucleotides match TRBD1. This TCR was recovered from an adult in good health. Sequenced material: peripheral blood, taken on day 0 of AZD1222 vaccination. This CDR3 reads CASSGTGVYEQYF. The CDR3, as DNA: TGTGCCAGCAGTGGGACAGGGGTCTACGAGCAGTACTTC.